The next 9 T cell receptor beta chains were all read from a single sample in a study of cytomegalovirus exposure and HLA in healthy donors. It was with 60 Vbeta and 13 Jbeta primers that the PCR ran. Sequenced by immunoSEQ multiplex PCR; TCRdb stores in-frame clones only, minus some. The repertoire consists of 90,000 to 120,000 clones, with roughly 80% occurring once and the leading ten covering 2% to 2.5%. The source material was PBMCs. Receptor source: a man in his thirties or forties in good health and CMV-seronegative.

This clone was seen a handful of times. J is TRBJ1-5 and V is TRBV7-2, with D perhaps matching TRBD1 (6 bases). The length of the CDR3 is 16 residues. V lost 0 bases and J lost 7, with 16 bases in between. The V gene's germline CDR1 is SGHTA and CDR2 FQGNSA. The CDR3 is CASSLAPAGEAQPQHF. The CDR3 nucleotides read TGTGCCAGCAGCTTAGCGCCGGCAGGGGAAGCCCAGCCCCAGCATTTT.

V gene TRBV5-4 combines with J gene TRBJ2-1, with D maybe TRBD2 (6 bases). V shed 7 bases and J shed 7 bases, with 21 bases lying between them. This CDR3 spans 15 amino acids. Germline V gene sequence: CDR1 SGHNT, CDR2 YYREEE (reference sequence). CDR3 nucleotide sequence: TGTGCCAGCTCTAGATGGGGAGGCCCAGGGAATGAGCAGTTCTTC. It is translated as CASSRWGGPGNEQFF.

The chain carries TRBV5-6 and TRBJ2-3; no firm D call. Trimming removed 1 base from V and 2 bases from J, with 5 bases in between. The CDR3 is 13 residues long. The germline V gene encodes CDR1 SGHDT and CDR2 YYEEEE. CDR3 sequence: CASSLYSTDTQYF. In nucleotides, the CDR3 is TGTGCCAGCAGCTTGTACTCCACAGATACGCAGTATTTT. Drawing the rest from reference TRBV5-6 and TRBJ2-3, the complete variable domain is DAGVTQSPTHLIKTRGQQVTLRCSPKSGHDTVSWYQQALGQGPQFIFQYYEEEERQRGNFPDRFSGHQFPNYSSELNVNALLLGDSALYLCASSLYSTDTQYFGPGTRLTVL.

The J gene is TRBJ2-1, the V gene TRBV12-5, with TRBD2 identical over 10 bases. The CDR3 length is 16 residues. CDR1 is LGHNT and CDR2 is FRNRAP in the germline V gene. V was pared by 7 bases and J by 0 bases, with 6 bases of the junction left unmatched. CDR3: CASARAGGSSYNEQFF. In DNA form, the CDR3 reads TGTGCTAGTGCTCGAGCGGGGGGGAGCTCCTACAATGAGCAGTTCTTC. The full variable domain, its missing parts supplied by reference TRBV12-5 and TRBJ2-1, is DARVTQTPRHKVTEMGQEVTMRCQPILGHNTVFWYRQTMMQGLELLAYFRNRAPLDDSGMPKDRFSAEMPDATLATLKIQPSEPRDSAVYFCASARAGGSSYNEQFFGPGTRLTVL.

There are a few counts of this clone. The rearrangement joins TRBV25-1 to TRBJ1-4; maybe TRBD1 (5 bases). The CDR3 is 14 amino acids. Trimming cost V 6 bases and J 5 bases, with 13 bases left between them. Germline V CDR1 and CDR2: MGHDK, SYGVNS. The CDR3 DNA sequence: TGTGCCAGCAGCTCAGGGTGGAAGAATGAAAAACTGTTTTTT. This translates into CASSSGWKNEKLFF.

This chain uses TRBV27 with TRBJ2-7; 9 bases are a match to TRBD2. The CDR3 length is 14 residues. CDR1 and CDR2 (germline): MNHEY, SMNVEV (reference sequence). Trimming took 3 bases from V and 0 from J; bases not matched to a gene: 0. The CDR3 DNA reads TGTGCCAGCAGTTTTAGCGGGGGCTCCTACGAGCAGTACTTC. This translates into CASSFSGGSYEQYF.

The rearrangement links TRBV15 to TRBJ1-3; D is unresolved. The CDR3 runs 16 residues. V lost 1 base and J lost 4, with 14 bases in between. CDR1 is LNHNV, CDR2 YYDKDF, per germline (reference sequence). CDR3 DNA sequence: TGTGCCACCAGCAGAGTTCGTACCAGAGGGGGAAACACCATATATTTT. Its translation: CATSRVRTRGGNTIYF.

The chain uses TRBV6-1 and TRBJ2-7, with 7 bases identical to TRBD1. The CDR3 totals 15 residues. The V segment lost 6 bases and the J segment 4 bases; nucleotides outside the gene matches: 12. Germline-derived CDR1 and CDR2 are MNHNS and SASEGT. The CDR3 here is CASRDRQGVRYEQYF. In DNA, the CDR3 is TGTGCCAGCAGGGATAGACAGGGAGTCAGGTACGAGCAGTACTTC.

This sequence joins TRBV5-1 and TRBJ1-4; 7 nucleotides align to TRBD1. Germline trimming cut 5 bases from V and 5 bases from J; bases unmatched to any gene: 6. The germline CDR1 and CDR2 sequences are SGHRS and YFSETQ. This CDR3 contains 14 residues. The chain's CDR3 is CASSAGTANEKLFF. CDR3 nucleotide sequence: TGCGCCAGCAGTGCCGGGACAGCAAATGAAAAACTGTTTTTT.